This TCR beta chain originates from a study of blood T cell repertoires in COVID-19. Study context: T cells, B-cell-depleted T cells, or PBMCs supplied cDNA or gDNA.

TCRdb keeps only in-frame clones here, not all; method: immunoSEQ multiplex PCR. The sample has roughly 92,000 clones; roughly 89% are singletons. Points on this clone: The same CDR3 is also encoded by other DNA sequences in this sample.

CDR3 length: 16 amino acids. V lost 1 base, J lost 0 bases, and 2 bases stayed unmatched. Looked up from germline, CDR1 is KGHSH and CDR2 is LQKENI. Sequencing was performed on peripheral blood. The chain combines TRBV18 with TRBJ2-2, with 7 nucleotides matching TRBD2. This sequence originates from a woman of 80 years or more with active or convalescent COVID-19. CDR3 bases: TGTGCCAGCTCACCACGGGGGGGGACGAACACCGGGGAGCTGTTTTTT. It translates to CASSPRGGTNTGELFF.